This T cell receptor beta chain is from a study of blood T cell repertoires in COVID-19 (dated by TCRdb to 2020 to 2021). The study in broad terms: The collaborator samples originated in the United States, Italy and Spain and spanned the acute and convalescent phases of COVID-19. The prospective study material was composed of cDNA or gDNA derived from T cells, B-cell-depleted T cells, or PBMCs. Deeply sampled blood TCRbeta repertoires from subjects exposed to, actively infected with, or recovered from COVID-19 were included in the dataset. The repertoires were released in a freely available public database meant as a resource for research on the immune response to SARS-CoV-2. The samples were drawn from the first 160 participants of the ongoing ImmuneRACE study and from 1,254 subjects provided by 6 global collaborators. The sample metadata nearly always contained a de-identified subject ID, COVID-19 status, age in years and sex. Where available, HLA class I and class II types were taken from metadata supplied by the sample provider and were not determined by assay-based typing.

TCRbeta CDR3 regions were amplified from genomic DNA using the immunoSEQ Assay, a bias-controlled multiplex PCR. In the original analysis: The number of nucleated cells in each sample was estimated from the amplification of reference gene primers within the assay. To quantify the absolute abundance of each unique TCRbeta CDR3 rearrangement, sequence reads were collapsed and filtered. For each sample, productive Simpson clonality was calculated by taking the square root of Simpson's diversity index across productive rearrangements. TCRdb retrieved this table from immuneACCESS and kept in-frame rearrangements only. Not all clones are present; in checked studies, unresolved V genes account for under half, and no reason is known for the remainder. Clonal size and the V and J genes are those of that table, whereas D and trimming came from the DNA. The sample data list under 100,000 clones, and about 87% of these were observed just once. The ten largest clones take up 17% of the sample.

Results the study describes overall, beyond this receptor: The amount of clinical and demographic metadata varied by source and participant and was provided uncurated.

Whole blood was collected in K2EDTA tubes by collaborating institutions according to the institutions' own protocols. For TCRbeta analysis, collaborators shipped samples in one of three forms: frozen whole blood, isolated PBMCs, or DNA extracted from either of those sample types. To note about this clone: What antigen it recognizes has not been identified. Base qualities are not provided; no much larger clone lies one nucleotide away.

The germline V gene encodes CDR1 SGHTA and CDR2 FQGNSA. Trimming removed 5 bases from V and 4 bases from J; the gene matches leave 10 bases unexplained. Its CDR3 holds 17 amino acids, cysteine through phenylalanine. Left in the record is the CDR3 DNA by itself, 51 bases read in frame from the first base. The sample comprised peripheral blood. This sequence was found in a human donor in a cohort sampled during active COVID-19. The rearrangement joined TRBV7-2 to TRBJ2-2, with TRBD2 matching 10 junction bases. The DNA sequence is TGTGCCAGCAGCCCGGAGCCAGCGGGGGGGCCCACCGGGGAGCTGTTTTTT. It translates to CASSPEPAGGPTGELFF.